These 3 T cell receptor beta chains were sequenced from one sample in a study of blood T cell repertoires in COVID-19. The repertoire was sequenced with immunoSEQ multiplex PCR; TCRdb's copy has only in-frame clones and lacks some. Of 200,000 or so clones listed, around 90% are singletons. Source material: PBMCs or T cells enriched from blood (not recorded which). The source is a young woman who had been exposed to COVID-19.

This chain links TRBV6-1 with TRBJ1-6, with 7 bases lining up with TRBD1. CDR3 length: 15 amino acids. V lost 3 bases to trimming and J lost 7 bases; unmatched junction nucleotides: 6. From germline, CDR1 is MNHNS and CDR2 SASEGT. The DNA of the CDR3 is TGTGCCAGCAGTGAGGGTCAGGGGGGAAATTCACCCCTCCACTTT. Its translation is CASSEGQGGNSPLHF.

This rearrangement joins TRBV30 to TRBJ1-1; D is uncertain. V was clipped by 0 bases and J by 3 bases, with 11 bases between them. The germline V gene has CDR1 GTSNPN and CDR2 SVGIG (reference sequence). The CDR3 is made up of 14 amino acids. For the CDR3, the DNA is TGTGCCTGGAGTGTTTCCGGGAGGCACACTGAAGCTTTCTTT. It is translated as CAWSVSGRHTEAFF. Combining the CDR3 with reference TRBV30 and TRBJ1-1 gives the whole variable domain SQTIHQWPATLVQPVGSPLSLECTVEGTSNPNLYWYRQAAGRGLQLLFYSVGIGQISSEVPQNLSASRPQDRQFILSSKKLLLSDSGFYLCAWSVSGRHTEAFFGQGTRLTVV.

V and J are TRBV6-5 and TRBJ1-6, with no clear D. CDR1 and CDR2 (germline): MNHEY, SVGAGI. V was shortened by 2 bases and J by 11 bases, with 7 bases between the two germline ends. The CDR3 spans 12 residues. CDR3 sequence: CASSYGHAPLHF. Here the CDR3 DNA reads TGTGCCAGCAGTTACGGCCATGCACCCCTCCACTTT.